This TCR beta chain was documented in a study of T cell repertoires in cytomegalovirus infection. Study-wide context: CMV epitopes that were recently identified and HLA-C-restricted were used alongside well-studied HLA-B-restricted ones. From public TCR beta signatures came an indication of both CMV infection and matching HLA type.

General observations from the study: People with CMV and the relevant HLA were identified by cumulative public TCR beta family frequency. The response measured ex vivo was dominated by TCR beta clonotypes (HLA-C-restricted and CMV-specific).

Of note for this clonotype: The antigen remains undetermined.

TCRdb itself ran the reads through MiXCR, one entry per CDR3 protein. The table has about 770,000 distinct CDR3 sequences, 25% to 35% seen once. V was trimmed by 6 bases and J by 0 bases, leaving 15 bases between them. CDR3 size: 16 residues. The genes are TRBV12-3 or TRBV12-4 and TRBJ1-3; a possible D gene is TRBD1 (5 bases). The TCR comes from a human donor in good health (CMV status not recorded). Some clones in this sample may be carry-over from other donors' samples. The source was cultured CD8+ T cells from PBMCs, collected from culture after CMV antigen stimulation. The CDR3, as DNA: TGTGCCAGCAGGGTACCCGGGGCAGGCTCTGGAAACACCATATATTTT. It yields the protein CASRVPGAGSGNTIYF.